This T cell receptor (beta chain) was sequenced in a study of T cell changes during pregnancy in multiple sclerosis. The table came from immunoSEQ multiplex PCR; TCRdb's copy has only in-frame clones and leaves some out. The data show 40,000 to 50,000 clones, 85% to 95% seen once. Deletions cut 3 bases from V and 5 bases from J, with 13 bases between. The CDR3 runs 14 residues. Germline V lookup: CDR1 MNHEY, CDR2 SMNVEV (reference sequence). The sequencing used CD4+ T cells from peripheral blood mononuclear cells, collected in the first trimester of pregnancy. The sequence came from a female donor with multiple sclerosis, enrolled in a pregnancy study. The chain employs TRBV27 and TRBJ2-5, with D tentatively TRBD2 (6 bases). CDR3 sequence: CASSFMEAGETQYF. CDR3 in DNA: TGTGCCAGCAGTTTCATGGAGGCGGGGGAGACCCAGTACTTC.